The rows below give T cell receptor beta chains drawn from one sample of a study of shared clonotypes between healthy human individuals. Sequenced by immunoSEQ multiplex PCR; TCRdb stores in-frame clones only, minus some. This table holds roughly 510,000 clones, 75% to 80% found once. The sample was PBMCs. These receptors were taken from a middle-aged woman in good health. Some clones in this sample may be carry-over from other donors' samples. Each CDR3 is given with its conserved first and last residue. The order of the fields is D gene, J gene, clone size, V gene, CDR3 protein, CDR3 DNA. A D gene is named only where the DNA matches it firmly. Clone size is given for some rows only: seen once, a few or many times, or a class if the clone is expanded.

TRBD1,TRBJ2-3,.,TRBV11-2,CASSFSYRGRGTDTQYF,TGTGCCAGCAGCTTCTCCTACAGGGGGCGTGGCACAGATACGCAGTATTTT
.,TRBJ2-1,.,TRBV7-7,CASSSDRGEQFF,TGTGCTAGCAGCTCCGACCGGGGTGAGCAGTTCTTC
.,TRBJ2-7,.,TRBV6-1,CASSPRGANEQYF,TGTGCCAGCAGTCCTCGGGGGGCCAACGAGCAGTACTTC
.,TRBJ1-1,.,TRBV19,CASRRAGWQKNTEAFF,TGTGCCAGTAGGAGAGCCGGGTGGCAGAAAAACACTGAAGCTTTCTTT
TRBD2,TRBJ2-7,.,TRBV25-1,CASSEYRLAGAYEQYF,TGTGCCAGCAGTGAATATAGACTAGCGGGAGCATACGAGCAGTACTTC
.,TRBJ1-1,once,TRBV9,CASSVGPGGKTEAFF,TGTGCCAGCAGCGTAGGTCCGGGAGGGAAAACTGAAGCTTTCTTT
.,TRBJ1-2,.,TRBV28,CASRTPNYGYTF,TGTGCCAGCAGAACACCTAACTATGGCTACACCTTC
.,TRBJ2-7,.,TRBV6-1,CASSEALLKEQYF,TGTGCCAGCAGTGAAGCGCTTCTAAAGGAGCAGTACTTC
TRBD2,TRBJ2-1,.,TRBV7-9,CASSPSGNQKFF,TGTGCCAGCAGCCCTAGCGGGAACCAAAAGTTCTTC
.,TRBJ1-1,few,TRBV19,CASSIAPQTVVDTEAFF,TGTGCCAGTAGTATAGCCCCCCAGACGGTGGTGGACACTGAAGCTTTCTTT
TRBD2,TRBJ2-3,.,TRBV11-2,CASRLAGVRGGTDTQYF,TGTGCCAGCCGACTAGCGGGAGTAAGGGGGGGCACAGATACGCAGTATTTT
.,TRBJ1-4,.,TRBV5-1,CASSSLDTDNEKLFF,TGCGCCAGCAGCTCACTAGACACGGATAATGAAAAACTGTTTTTT
TRBD1,TRBJ1-1,.,TRBV6-1,CASSGGQGETEAFF,TGTGCCAGCAGTGGGGGACAGGGAGAGACTGAAGCTTTCTTT
.,TRBJ2-3,.,TRBV28,CASSRWASTDTQYF,TGTGCCAGCAGCCGCTGGGCTAGCACAGATACGCAGTATTTT
.,TRBJ2-2,many,TRBV11-1,CASSFGGFVGELFF,TGTGCCAGCAGCTTTGGAGGTTTCGTCGGGGAGCTGTTTTTT
.,TRBJ2-6,few,TRBV28,CASSTQKSGANVLTF,TGTGCCAGCAGTACTCAGAAATCTGGGGCCAACGTCCTGACTTTC